This T cell receptor beta chain was sequenced during a study of T cell responses to AZD1222 COVID-19 vaccine. Overall study findings and caveats: At 160-218 and 743-854, vaccine-associated CD4 TCRs were dominant, and they spanned spike. Clonal diversity was possibly underestimated, and the donors were mostly white British, with more females. Recipients of AZD1222 seropositive at baseline numbered only 5 to 7.

This clone has just one count. The antigen remains unidentified. TCRdb's table, derived via immunoSEQ multiplex PCR, lists solely in-frame clones and lacks some. The data show 150,000 or so clones, 70% to 90% seen once. The TCR originated in an adult in good health. The source material was peripheral blood, sampled on day 0 of MenACWY control vaccination.

As DNA, the CDR3 is TGTGCCAGTAGTTCACAGGGGGCAACTAATGAAAAACTGTTTTTT. Its translation is CASSSQGATNEKLFF. The chain employs TRBV19 and TRBJ1-4, with 8 bases identical to TRBD1. V trimming: 5 bases; J trimming: 0 bases; junction bases outside the gene matches: 2. CDR1 LNHDA and CDR2 SQIVND come from the germline V gene (reference sequence). CDR3 length: 15 residues.